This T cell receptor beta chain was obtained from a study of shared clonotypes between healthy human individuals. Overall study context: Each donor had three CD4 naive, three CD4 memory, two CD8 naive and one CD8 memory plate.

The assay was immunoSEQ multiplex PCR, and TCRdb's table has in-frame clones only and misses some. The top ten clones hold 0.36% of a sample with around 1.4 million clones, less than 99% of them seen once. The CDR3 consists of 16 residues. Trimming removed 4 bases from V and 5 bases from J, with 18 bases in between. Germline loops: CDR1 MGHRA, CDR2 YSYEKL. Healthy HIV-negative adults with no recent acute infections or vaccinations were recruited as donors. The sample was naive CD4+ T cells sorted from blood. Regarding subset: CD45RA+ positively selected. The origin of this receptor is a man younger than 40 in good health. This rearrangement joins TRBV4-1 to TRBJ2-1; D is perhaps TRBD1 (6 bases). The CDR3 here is CASSRPPGTLDNEQFF. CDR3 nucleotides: TGCGCCAGCAGCCGTCCCCCCGGGACACTAGACAATGAGCAGTTCTTC.